This TCR beta chain was identified during a study of blood T cells in healthy people across ages. Study summary: There was about one barcoded beta molecule captured by template switching per two T cells. General observations from the study: A greater number of naive CD4+ cells and higher diversity distinguished long-lived donors from aged donors.

Points on this clonotype: Its antigen is not identified.

The CDR3 is 15 amino acids. Germline V CDR1 and CDR2: SGHRS, YFSETQ. The ends were cut back, 2 bases at V and 5 bases at J, with 16 bases in the middle. Combining a sample-barcoded 5' primer with a J-beta primer mix, a second PCR ran for 7 to 11 cycles. TCRdb reprocessed the 5' RACE reads with MiXCR, giving one entry per CDR3 protein. The profile shows 1.5 million to 2 million distinct CDR3 sequences, roughly 52% of them singletons. This TCR was sampled from a woman in her thirties or forties in good health. The chain combines TRBV5-1 with TRBJ2-5; D tentatively reads TRBD1 or TRBD2 (5 bases each). Material for sequencing was blood. DNA for the CDR3: TGCGCCAGCAGCTTCCGGGACCCCACGGAGGAGACCCAGTACTTC. Encoded protein: CASSFRDPTEETQYF.